What follows are 8 T cell receptor beta chains derived from one specimen sequenced in a study of T cell repertoires in cytomegalovirus infection. TCRdb itself ran the reads through MiXCR, one entry per CDR3 protein. The data show around 750,000 distinct CDR3 sequences, 30% to 35% seen once. Which antigens these TCRs recognize remains unknown. The starting material was cultured CD8+ T cells from PBMCs, obtained from culture after CMV antigen stimulation. All receptors come from a human donor in good health (CMV status not recorded). Some clones in this sample may be carry-over from other donors' samples.

A few counts support this clonotype. J is TRBJ2-5 and V is TRBV28; 9 positions agree with TRBD2. This CDR3 comprises 15 residues. The germline V gene has CDR1 MDHEN and CDR2 SYDVKM. Trimming took 5 bases from V and 4 from J; bases not matched to a gene: 8. The CDR3 is CASSRLRGGLETQYF. Here the CDR3 DNA reads TGTGCCAGCAGTCGCTTGCGGGGGGGCCTAGAGACCCAGTACTTC.

In DNA form, the CDR3 reads TGTGCCAGCAGCTTGGGGAGCGGGGGATCCTACGAGCAGTACGTC. As protein: CASSLGSGGSYEQYV. The V gene is TRBV13, the J gene TRBJ2-7; 8 nucleotides line up with TRBD2. V was clipped by 3 bases and J by 1 base; unmatched bases: 5. The CDR3 is made up of 15 amino acids. Germline V gene lookup returns CDR1 PRHDT and CDR2 FYEKMQ (reference sequence).

The genes are TRBV6-2 or TRBV6-3 and TRBJ2-1, with D hard to call. Germline V gives CDR1 MNHEY, CDR2 SVGEGT. The CDR3 sequence is 15 residues long. Trimming left V 0 bases short and J 4 bases short, with 10 bases between. As DNA, the CDR3 is TGTGCCAGCAGTTACTCCACGGGTTTTTACAATGAGCAGTTCTTC. This gives the protein CASSYSTGFYNEQFF.

This sequence joins TRBV6-2 or TRBV6-3 and TRBJ2-3; 12 bases are a match to TRBD1. Germline V gene sequence: CDR1 MNHEY, CDR2 SVGEGT. The CDR3 has 18 residues. V lost 5 bases, J lost 2 bases, and 11 bases stayed unmatched. CDR3 sequence: CASSLRDRGPPSTDTQYF. For the CDR3, the DNA is TGTGCCAGCAGTCTCCGGGACAGGGGGCCCCCTTCCACAGATACGCAGTATTTT.

In this sample, this clonotype turned up a few times. The chain uses TRBV27 and TRBJ2-2, with a weak D call TRBD1 (6 bases). V lost 6 bases to trimming and J lost 5 bases, with 16 bases between them. CDR1 MNHEY and CDR2 SMNVEV come from the germline V gene (reference sequence). The length of the CDR3 is 15 residues. CDR3: CASSWGLPGTGELFF. DNA for the CDR3: TGTGCCAGCAGCTGGGGGCTACCCGGAACCGGGGAGCTGTTTTTT.

This clonotype was counted at least ten times. The V call is TRBV27, the J call TRBJ1-1, with D tentatively TRBD1 (5 bases). V was clipped by 3 bases and J by 1 base, with 9 bases between them. The germline V gene has CDR1 MNHEY and CDR2 SMNVEV (reference sequence). There are 14 residues in the CDR3. CDR3 in amino acids: CASSFGGGNTEAFF. In DNA form, the CDR3 reads TGTGCCAGCAGTTTTGGGGGGGGGAACACTGAAGCTTTCTTT.

J is TRBJ2-7 and V is TRBV2; TRBD1 aligns across 7 bases. CDR3 length equals 13 residues. Germline V lookup: CDR1 SNHLY, CDR2 FYNNEI. V gave up 11 bases and J gave up 2 bases; unmatched junction bases: 9. CDR3 sequence (DNA): TGTGCCGTTGAAGGACAGGCCCCCTACGAGCAGTACTTC. This gives the protein CAVEGQAPYEQYF.

This clonotype has only a few counts. The chain has TRBV7-8 and TRBJ2-1; tentatively, D is TRBD1 (6 bases). Germline values: CDR1 SGHVS, CDR2 FQNEAQ. The CDR3 loop spans 16 amino acids. V was clipped by 1 base and J by 2 bases, with 12 bases between them. The CDR3 coding sequence is TGTGCCAGCAGCTTAGAGTTTGCAGGGGCCTACAATGAGCAGTTCTTC. Its translation is CASSLEFAGAYNEQFF.